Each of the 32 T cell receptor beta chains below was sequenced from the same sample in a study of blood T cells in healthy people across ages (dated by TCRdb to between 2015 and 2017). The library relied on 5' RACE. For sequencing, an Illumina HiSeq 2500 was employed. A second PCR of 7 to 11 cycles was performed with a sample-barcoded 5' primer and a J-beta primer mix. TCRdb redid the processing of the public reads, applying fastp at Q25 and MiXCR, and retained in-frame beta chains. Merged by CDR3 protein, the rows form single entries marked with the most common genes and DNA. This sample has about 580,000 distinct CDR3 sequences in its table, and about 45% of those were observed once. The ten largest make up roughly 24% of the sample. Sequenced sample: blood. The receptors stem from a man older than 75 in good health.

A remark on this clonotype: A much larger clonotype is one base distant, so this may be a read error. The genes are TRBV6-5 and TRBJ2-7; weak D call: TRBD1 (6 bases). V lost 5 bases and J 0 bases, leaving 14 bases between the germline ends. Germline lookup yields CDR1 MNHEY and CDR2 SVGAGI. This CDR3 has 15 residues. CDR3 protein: CASSPDRRSSYEQYF. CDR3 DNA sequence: TGTGCCAGCAGTCCAGACAGGAGGAGCTCCTACGAGCAGTACTTC.

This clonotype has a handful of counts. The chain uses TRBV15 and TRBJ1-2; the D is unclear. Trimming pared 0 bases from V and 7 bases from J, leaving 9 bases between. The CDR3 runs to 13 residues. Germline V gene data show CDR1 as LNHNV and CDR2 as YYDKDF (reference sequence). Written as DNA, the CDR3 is TGTGCCACCAGCAGAGATGTTGGAGTTGGCTACACCTTC. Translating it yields CATSRDVGVGYTF.

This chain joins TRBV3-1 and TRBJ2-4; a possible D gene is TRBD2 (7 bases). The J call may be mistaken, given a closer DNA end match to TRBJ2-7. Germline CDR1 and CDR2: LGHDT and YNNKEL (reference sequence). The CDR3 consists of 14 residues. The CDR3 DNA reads TGTGCCAGCAGCCTGGGGGCGGGAGAGGCCGAGCAGTACTTC. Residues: CASSLGAGEAEQYF.

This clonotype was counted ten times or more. This chain's CDR3 is CSVEGDSYEQYF. The CDR3 bases are TGCAGCGTTGAAGGGGATTCCTACGAGCAGTACTTC. The gene calls are TRBV29-1 and TRBJ2-7; D is uncertain. In germline, CDR1 is SQVTM, CDR2 ANQGSEA. V lost 1 base and J lost 1, with 5 bases in between. The CDR3 length is 12 residues.

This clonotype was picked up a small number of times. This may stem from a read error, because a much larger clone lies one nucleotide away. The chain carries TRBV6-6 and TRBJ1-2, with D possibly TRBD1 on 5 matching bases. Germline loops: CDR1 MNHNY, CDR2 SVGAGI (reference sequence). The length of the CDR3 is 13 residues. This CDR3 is CAGSAQGRDGYTF. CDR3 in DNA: TGTGCCGGCAGTGCTCAGGGACGGGATGGCTACACCTTC.

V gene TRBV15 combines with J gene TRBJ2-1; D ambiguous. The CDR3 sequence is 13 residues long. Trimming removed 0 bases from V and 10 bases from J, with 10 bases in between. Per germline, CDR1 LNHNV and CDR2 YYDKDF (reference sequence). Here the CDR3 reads CATSREVPREQFF. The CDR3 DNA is TGTGCCACCAGCAGAGAAGTGCCCCGGGAGCAGTTCTTC.

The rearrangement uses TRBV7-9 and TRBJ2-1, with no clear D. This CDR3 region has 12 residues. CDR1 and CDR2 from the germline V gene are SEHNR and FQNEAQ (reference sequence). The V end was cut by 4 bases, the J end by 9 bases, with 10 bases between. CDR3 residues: CASSYPQAEQFF. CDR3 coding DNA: TGTGCCAGCAGCTACCCGCAGGCTGAGCAGTTCTTC.

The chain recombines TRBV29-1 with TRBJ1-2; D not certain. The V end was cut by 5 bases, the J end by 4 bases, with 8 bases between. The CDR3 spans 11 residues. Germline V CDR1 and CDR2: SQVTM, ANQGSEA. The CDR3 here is CSVHGTYGYTF. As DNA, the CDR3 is TGCAGCGTTCATGGTACCTATGGCTACACCTTC.

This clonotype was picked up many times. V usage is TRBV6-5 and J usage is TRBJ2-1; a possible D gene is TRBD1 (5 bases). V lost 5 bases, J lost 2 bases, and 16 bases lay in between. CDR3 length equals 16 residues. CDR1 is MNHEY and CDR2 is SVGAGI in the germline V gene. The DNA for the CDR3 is TGTGCCAGCAGTCGTCGACGGACATTGACCTACAATGAGCAGTTCTTC. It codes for CASSRRRTLTYNEQFF.

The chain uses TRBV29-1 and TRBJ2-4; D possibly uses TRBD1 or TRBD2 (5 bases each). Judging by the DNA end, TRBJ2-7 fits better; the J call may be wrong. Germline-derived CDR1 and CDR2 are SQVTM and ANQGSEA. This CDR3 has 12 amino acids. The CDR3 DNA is TGCAGCGCCGGGGCCACAAGTAACGAGCAGTACTTC. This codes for CSAGATSNEQYF.

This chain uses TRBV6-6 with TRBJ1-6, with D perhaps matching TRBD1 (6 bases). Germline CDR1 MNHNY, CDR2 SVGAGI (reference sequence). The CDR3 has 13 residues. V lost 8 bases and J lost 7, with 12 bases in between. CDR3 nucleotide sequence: TGTGCCAGCCGGGTACAGGGAAATTCACCCCTCCACTTT. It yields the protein CASRVQGNSPLHF.

The CDR3 is CASSSLAGGTHNEQFF. The CDR3 DNA is TGTGCCAGCAGCAGTCTAGCGGGGGGGACCCACAATGAGCAGTTCTTC. The chain recombines TRBV5-6 with TRBJ2-1, with 12 nucleotides matching TRBD2. Germline CDR1 and CDR2: SGHDT and YYEEEE. V was clipped by 4 bases and J by 5 bases; unmatched bases: 7. This CDR3 is 16 amino acids long.

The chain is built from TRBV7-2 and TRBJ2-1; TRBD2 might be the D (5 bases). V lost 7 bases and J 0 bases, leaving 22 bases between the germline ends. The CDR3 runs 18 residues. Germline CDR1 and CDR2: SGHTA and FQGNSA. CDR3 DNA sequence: TGTGCCAGCACCATTAGAGGCGCAACTAGGAGCTCCTACAATGAGCAGTTCTTC. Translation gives CASTIRGATRSSYNEQFF.

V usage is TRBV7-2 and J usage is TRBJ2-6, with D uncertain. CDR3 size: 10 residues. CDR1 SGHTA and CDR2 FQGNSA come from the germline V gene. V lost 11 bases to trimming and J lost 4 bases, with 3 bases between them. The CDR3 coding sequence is TGTGCCGTCGGGGCCAACGTCCTGACTTTC. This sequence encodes CAVGANVLTF.

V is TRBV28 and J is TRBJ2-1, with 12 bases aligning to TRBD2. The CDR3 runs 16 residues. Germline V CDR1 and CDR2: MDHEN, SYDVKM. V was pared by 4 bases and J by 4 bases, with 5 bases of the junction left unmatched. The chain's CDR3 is CASSSPGTSGYNEQFF. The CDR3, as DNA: TGTGCCAGCAGTTCTCCCGGGACTAGCGGGTACAATGAGCAGTTCTTC.

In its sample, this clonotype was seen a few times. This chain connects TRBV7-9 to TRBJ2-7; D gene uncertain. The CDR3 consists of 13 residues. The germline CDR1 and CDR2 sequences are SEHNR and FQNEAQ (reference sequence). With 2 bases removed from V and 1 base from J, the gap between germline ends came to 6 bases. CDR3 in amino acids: CASSLWLSYEQYF. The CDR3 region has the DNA TGTGCCAGCAGCTTATGGCTATCCTACGAGCAGTACTTC.

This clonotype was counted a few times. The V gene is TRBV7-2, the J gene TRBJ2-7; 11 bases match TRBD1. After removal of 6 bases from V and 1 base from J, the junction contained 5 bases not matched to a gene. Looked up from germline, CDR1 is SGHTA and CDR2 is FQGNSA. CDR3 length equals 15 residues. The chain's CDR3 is CASSQGQGVSYEQYF. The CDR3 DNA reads TGTGCCAGCAGTCAGGGACAGGGGGTTTCCTACGAGCAGTACTTC.

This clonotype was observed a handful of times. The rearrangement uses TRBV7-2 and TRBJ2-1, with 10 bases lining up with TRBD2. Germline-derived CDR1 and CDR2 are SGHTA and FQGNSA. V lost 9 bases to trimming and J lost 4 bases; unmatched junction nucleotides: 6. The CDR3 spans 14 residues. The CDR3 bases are TGTGCCAGTACCCAGCGGGGGGGTTACAATGAGCAGTTCTTC. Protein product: CASTQRGGYNEQFF.

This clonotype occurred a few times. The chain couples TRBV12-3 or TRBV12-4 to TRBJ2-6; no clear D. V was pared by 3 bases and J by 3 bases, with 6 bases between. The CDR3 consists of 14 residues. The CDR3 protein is CASSFQFGANVLTF. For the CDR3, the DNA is TGTGCCAGCAGTTTCCAGTTTGGGGCCAACGTCCTGACTTTC.

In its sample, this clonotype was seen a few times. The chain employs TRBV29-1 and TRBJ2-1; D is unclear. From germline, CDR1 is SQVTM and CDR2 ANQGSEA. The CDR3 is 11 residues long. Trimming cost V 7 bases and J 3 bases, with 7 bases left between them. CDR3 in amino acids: CSAPVYNEQFF. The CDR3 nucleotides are TGCAGCGCCCCGGTCTACAATGAGCAGTTCTTC.

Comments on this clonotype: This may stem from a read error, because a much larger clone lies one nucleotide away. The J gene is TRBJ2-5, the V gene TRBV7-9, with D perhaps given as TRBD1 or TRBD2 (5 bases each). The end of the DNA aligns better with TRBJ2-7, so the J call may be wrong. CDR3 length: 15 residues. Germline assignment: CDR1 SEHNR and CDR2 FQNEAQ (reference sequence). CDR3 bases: TGTGCCAGCAGCACTGGGGGACCTTTGCACTACGAGCAGTACTTC. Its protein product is CASSTGGPLHYEQYF.

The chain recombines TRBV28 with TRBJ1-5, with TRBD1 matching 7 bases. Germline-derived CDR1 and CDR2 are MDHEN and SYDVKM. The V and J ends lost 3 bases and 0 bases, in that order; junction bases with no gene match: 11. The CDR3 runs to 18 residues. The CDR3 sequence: CASSFARGEPYSNQPQHF. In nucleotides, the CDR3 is TGTGCCAGCAGTTTCGCCAGGGGGGAGCCGTATAGCAATCAGCCCCAGCATTTT.

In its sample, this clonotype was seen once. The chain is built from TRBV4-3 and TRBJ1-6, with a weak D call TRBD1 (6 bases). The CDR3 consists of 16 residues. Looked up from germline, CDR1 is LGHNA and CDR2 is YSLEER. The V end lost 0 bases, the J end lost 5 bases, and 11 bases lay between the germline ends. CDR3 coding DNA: TGCGCCAGCAGCCAAGATAGGGGGGACAATAATTCACCCCTCCACTTT. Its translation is CASSQDRGDNNSPLHF.

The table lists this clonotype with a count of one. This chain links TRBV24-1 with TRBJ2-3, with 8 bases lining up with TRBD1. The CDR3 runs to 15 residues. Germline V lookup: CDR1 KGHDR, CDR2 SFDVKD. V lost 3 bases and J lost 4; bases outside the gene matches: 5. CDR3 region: CATSDPGGSADTQYF. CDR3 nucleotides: TGTGCCACCAGTGATCCAGGGGGCTCCGCAGATACGCAGTATTTT.

This CDR3 is CASSPHLKGLGQPQHF. The DNA of the CDR3 is TGTGCCAGCAGTCCCCATCTGAAGGGGCTCGGGCAGCCCCAGCATTTT. The chain couples TRBV27 to TRBJ1-5; D perhaps matches TRBD1 (5 bases). The CDR3 runs to 16 residues. Per the germline V gene, CDR1 is MNHEY and CDR2 is SMNVEV (reference sequence). V lost 5 bases and J 7 bases, leaving 21 bases between the germline ends.

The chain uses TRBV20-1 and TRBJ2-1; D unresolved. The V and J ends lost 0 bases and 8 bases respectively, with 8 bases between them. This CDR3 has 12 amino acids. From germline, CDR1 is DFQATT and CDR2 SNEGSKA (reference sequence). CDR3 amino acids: CSARDPVDEQFF. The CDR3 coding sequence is TGCAGTGCTAGAGATCCGGTCGATGAGCAGTTCTTC.

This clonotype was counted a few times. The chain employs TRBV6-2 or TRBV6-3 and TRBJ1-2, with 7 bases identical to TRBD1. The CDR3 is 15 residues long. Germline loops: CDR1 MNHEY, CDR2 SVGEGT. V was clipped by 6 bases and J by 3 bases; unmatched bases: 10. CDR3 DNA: TGTGCCAGCAGACAACAGGGGACTTACGACTATGGCTACACCTTC. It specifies CASRQQGTYDYGYTF.

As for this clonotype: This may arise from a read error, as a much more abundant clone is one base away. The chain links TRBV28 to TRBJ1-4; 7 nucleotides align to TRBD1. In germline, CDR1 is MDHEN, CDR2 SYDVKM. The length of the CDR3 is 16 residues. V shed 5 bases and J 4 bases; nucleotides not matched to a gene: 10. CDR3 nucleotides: TGTGCCAGCAGTGCACCGCAGGGGGTGGTTAATGAAAAACTGTTTTTT. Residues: CASSAPQGVVNEKLFF.

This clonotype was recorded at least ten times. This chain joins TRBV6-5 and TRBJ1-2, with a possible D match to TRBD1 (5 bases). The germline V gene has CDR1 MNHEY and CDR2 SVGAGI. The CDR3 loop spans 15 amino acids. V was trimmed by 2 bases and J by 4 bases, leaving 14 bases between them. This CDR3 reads CASSYRGTDSYGYTF. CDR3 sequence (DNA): TGTGCCAGCAGTTACCGAGGGACGGATTCCTATGGCTACACCTTC.

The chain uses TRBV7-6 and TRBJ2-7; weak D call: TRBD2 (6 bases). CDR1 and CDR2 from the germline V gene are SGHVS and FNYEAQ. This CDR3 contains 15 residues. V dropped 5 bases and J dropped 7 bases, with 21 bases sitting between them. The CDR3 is CASSALAAVYNEQYF. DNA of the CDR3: TGTGCCAGCAGCGCACTAGCAGCGGTATACAATGAGCAGTACTTC.

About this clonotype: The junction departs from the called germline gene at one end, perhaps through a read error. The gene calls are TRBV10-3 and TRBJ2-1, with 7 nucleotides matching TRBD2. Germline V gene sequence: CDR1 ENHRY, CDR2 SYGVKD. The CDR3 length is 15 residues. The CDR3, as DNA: TGTGCCATCAGTGCACCTAGCGGACCATACAAGGAGCAGTTCTTC. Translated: CAISAPSGPYKEQFF.

As DNA, the CDR3 is TGTGCCAGCAGGGCGGACAGGGGACCGCTTCGGCCCCAGCATTTT. As protein: CASRADRGPLRPQHF. The chain employs TRBV28 and TRBJ1-5, with 9 bases fitting TRBD1. Germline V gives CDR1 MDHEN, CDR2 SYDVKM. CDR3 length equals 15 residues. Trimming at V came to 6 bases and at J to 9 bases, leaving 12 bases not matched to a gene.